Given below is one T cell receptor beta chain in context. This clonotype has only a few counts. This clone's antigen is unknown. No base qualities exist here, and no much larger clone lies one base off it. The meaning of the sample's treatment or condition label: live attenuated yellow fever vaccine strain. At each blood-draw timepoint, two biological replicates of bulk PBMCs were obtained. PBMCs were isolated from peripheral blood using a standard Ficoll-Paque protocol. TriZol was used to extract RNA from bulk PBMCs, from CD4 and CD8 fractions, and from dextramer-positive and dextramer-negative fractions. The sample comes from a study of T cells after yellow fever vaccination (dated by TCRdb to the late 2010s). Background on the whole study: The SMART-Seq v4 Ultra Low Input RNA kit was used to prepare libraries from fractions with low cell numbers. To follow T-cell clones before and after primary and booster YFV17D yellow fever vaccination, bulk TCR alpha and beta repertoires were sequenced over time. Two healthy male donors, one aged 18 to 30 and one aged 30 to 40 years, were included in the cohort. Blood was drawn at multiple timepoints before and after primary and secondary immunization, with bulk PBMC replicates and cell subsets isolated. Paper-wide results and their limitations: The secondary T-cell response was weaker than the primary response but faster, peaking on day 5 instead of day 15. After the booster, most clones that had expanded after primary vaccination were detected again (approximately 97% of CD4 and around nine tenths of CD8), suggesting broad maintenance of memory. Because only a couple of donors were included in the study, the extent to which the findings can be generalized is limited. Computational filtering was needed because FACS-sorted repertoires could contain abundant contaminating clonotypes from the bulk population. A small fraction of clonotypes appeared in both the CD4 and CD8 compartments, likely as a result of convergent recombination.

TCR cDNA was synthesized by 5'RACE template switching, which introduced a universal primer site and unique molecular identifiers. Priming for cDNA synthesis came from both the TCR alpha and TCR beta constant segments. Two PCR steps were used to amplify libraries, with sample barcodes and sequencing adapters being added in the second step. Sequencing of libraries was performed on Illumina HiSeq 2500 (2x100 bp) or NovaSeq (2x150 bp). The original methods were these. MIGEC handled demultiplexing of reads and collapsing into UMI consensus sequences, while MiXCR performed V(D)J alignment. Vaccine-responding clonotypes were identified with edgeR using replicate PBMC samples, with FDR below 0.01 and a log2 fold change above 5 up to day 15 being required. Bulk clonotypes were assigned CD4 or CD8 identity according to which sequenced CD4 or CD8 repertoire held them at higher abundance. The public reads were run again by TCRdb, first through fastp at Q25 and then through MiXCR, and only productive beta chains were kept. Duplicate CDR3 protein sequences are folded into a single record with the most common DNA and genes. These V and J calls are TCRdb output, not the study's own analysis. This sample gives 500,000 to 550,000 distinct CDR3 sequences in total; about a fifth of them show up just once. The biggest ten clones account for about 17% of the sample.

According to the germline V gene, CDR1 reads SGHTA and CDR2 reads FQGNSA. From V the trimming removes 5 bases and from J it removes 1 base, while the gene matches leave 6 bases of the junction unaccounted for. The CDR3 starts with the cysteine, ends with the phenylalanine, and has 16 residues. Only the CDR3 part of the read is kept: 48 bases, read in frame from the first base. This clonotype was obtained from a man between 18 and 35 years old who received the YFV17D yellow fever vaccine. The starting material was PBMCs, obtained roughly 23 days after the first yellow fever vaccination. The rearrangement joined TRBV7-2 to TRBJ2-4; TRBD1 matches 9 bases in the middle. The DNA sequence follows: TGTGCCAGCAGCCCGGGACAGGGATCTGCCAAAAACATTCAGTACTTC. The encoded protein is CASSPGQGSAKNIQYF.